This T cell receptor beta chain stems from a study of blood T cells in healthy people across ages. The V and J ends lost 7 bases and 0 bases, in that order; junction bases with no gene match: 12. The CDR3 is made up of 16 amino acids. Per the germline V gene, CDR1 is MDHEN and CDR2 is SYDVKM. This clonotype was counted a few times. Primers used in a second PCR of roughly 6 to 11 cycles were a sample-barcoded 5' primer and a J-beta primer mix. One entry per CDR3 protein, called by TCRdb with MiXCR from the 5' RACE reads. There are over 1,500,000 distinct CDR3 sequences in the sample; 49% occur only once, and approximately 2.1% lies in the top ten.

Source material: blood. The sequence was collected from a woman aged 40 to 50 in good health. The V and J genes are TRBV28 and TRBJ2-7, with TRBD1 identical over 7 bases. CDR3 sequence reads: CASISTNRGSSYEQYF. The CDR3 DNA reads TGTGCCAGCATATCTACCAACAGGGGATCCTCCTACGAGCAGTACTTC. Looking up the rest from reference TRBV28 and TRBJ2-7 gives the full variable domain: DVKVTQSSRYLVKRTGEKVFLECVQDMDHENMFWYRQDPGLGLRLIYFSYDVKMKEKGDIPEGYSVSREKKERFSLILESASTNQTSMYLCASISTNRGSSYEQYFGPGTRLTVT.